These T cell receptor beta chains were read from a single sample in a study of blood T cell repertoires in COVID-19. Profiling relied on immunoSEQ multiplex PCR, and the TCRdb table lists in-frame clones only, not all of them. Of about 500,000 clones in the sample, approximately 91% were seen once. Sequencing was carried out using peripheral blood. These receptors came from a woman in her forties or fifties with COVID-19, enrolled during active disease. Each CDR3 is given with its conserved first and last residue. Each record gives: D gene, clone size, J gene, V gene, CDR3 protein, CDR3 DNA. D genes are given only for firm matches. Rows give clone size only sometimes, using once, few, many, or a class for an expanded clone.

d_gene: .
abundance: .
j_gene: TRBJ1-1
v_gene: TRBV2
CDR3aa: CASSERTGDTEAFF
CDR3nt: TGTGCCAGCAGTGAAAGGACGGGGGACACTGAAGCTTTCTTT

d_gene: TRBD2
abundance: .
j_gene: TRBJ2-1
v_gene: TRBV6-5
CDR3aa: CASSYSAGGANEQFF
CDR3nt: TGTGCCAGCAGTTACTCGGCCGGGGGGGCAAATGAGCAGTTCTTC

d_gene: .
abundance: .
j_gene: TRBJ1-1
v_gene: TRBV10-1
CDR3aa: CASSEGEAEAFF
CDR3nt: TGCGCCAGCAGTGAGGGGGAGGCTGAAGCTTTCTTT

d_gene: TRBD1
abundance: .
j_gene: TRBJ2-7
v_gene: TRBV6-5
CDR3aa: CASRTGTAYEQYF
CDR3nt: TGTGCCAGCAGGACCGGGACAGCGTACGAGCAGTACTTC

d_gene: TRBD2
abundance: .
j_gene: TRBJ2-1
v_gene: TRBV28
CDR3aa: CASSPPGLAGVAEQFF
CDR3nt: TGTGCCAGCAGTCCGCCGGGACTAGCGGGGGTTGCCGAGCAGTTCTTC

d_gene: .
abundance: .
j_gene: TRBJ1-3
v_gene: TRBV6-1
CDR3aa: CASSEGWRGGNTIYF
CDR3nt: TGTGCCAGCAGTGAAGGCTGGAGGGGTGGAAACACCATATATTTT

d_gene: TRBD2
abundance: .
j_gene: TRBJ2-1
v_gene: TRBV9
CDR3aa: CASSQRGGPDEQFF
CDR3nt: TGTGCCAGCAGTCAGCGGGGGGGCCCTGATGAGCAGTTCTTC

d_gene: TRBD1
abundance: few
j_gene: TRBJ1-2
v_gene: TRBV5-1
CDR3aa: CASSLDRGYGYTF
CDR3nt: TGCGCCAGCAGCTTGGACAGGGGCTATGGCTACACCTTC

d_gene: .
abundance: .
j_gene: TRBJ2-7
v_gene: TRBV11-2
CDR3aa: CASSLGQGRGSEQYF
CDR3nt: TGTGCCAGCAGCTTAGGGCAGGGTAGAGGATCCGAGCAGTACTTC

d_gene: .
abundance: .
j_gene: TRBJ1-5
v_gene: TRBV28
CDR3aa: CASTLGGGEGQPQHF
CDR3nt: TGTGCCAGCACCCTGGGAGGAGGGGAGGGACAGCCCCAGCATTTT

d_gene: .
abundance: .
j_gene: TRBJ1-2
v_gene: TRBV5-6
CDR3aa: CASSLGPLETHYGYTF
CDR3nt: TGTGCCAGCAGCTTGGGTCCGCTCGAGACACACTATGGCTACACCTTC

d_gene: TRBD1
abundance: .
j_gene: TRBJ2-5
v_gene: TRBV11-2
CDR3aa: CASSLAGQRQETQYF
CDR3nt: TGTGCCAGCAGCTTAGCGGGACAGAGACAAGAGACCCAGTACTTC

d_gene: TRBD1
abundance: .
j_gene: TRBJ1-2
v_gene: TRBV5-4
CDR3aa: CASSSRGQGLNNYGYTF
CDR3nt: TGTGCCAGCAGCTCCCGGGGACAGGGACTCAATAACTATGGCTACACCTTC

d_gene: .
abundance: .
j_gene: TRBJ2-7
v_gene: TRBV28
CDR3aa: CASSLGTPTYEQYF
CDR3nt: TGTGCCAGCAGTTTGGGGACACCTACCTACGAGCAGTACTTC

d_gene: .
abundance: once
j_gene: TRBJ1-3
v_gene: TRBV5-6
CDR3aa: CASSLGQAFSGNTIYF
CDR3nt: TGTGCCAGCAGCTTGGGACAGGCTTTCTCTGGAAACACCATATATTTT

d_gene: TRBD1
abundance: .
j_gene: TRBJ1-1
v_gene: TRBV5-1
CDR3aa: CASSLTGQPRAFF
CDR3nt: TGCGCCAGCAGCTTGACGGGACAGCCCAGGGCTTTCTTT

d_gene: .
abundance: .
j_gene: TRBJ1-2
v_gene: TRBV3-1/TRBV3-2
CDR3aa: CASSRNRDGYTF
CDR3nt: TGTGCCAGCAGCCGCAACCGAGATGGCTACACCTTC

d_gene: .
abundance: .
j_gene: TRBJ1-2
v_gene: TRBV9
CDR3aa: CASSVGIGAYGYTF
CDR3nt: TGTGCCAGCAGCGTAGGGATAGGGGCCTATGGCTACACCTTC

d_gene: TRBD1
abundance: .
j_gene: TRBJ1-4
v_gene: TRBV27
CDR3aa: CASRMTGGFVEKLFF
CDR3nt: TGTGCCAGCAGGATGACAGGGGGTTTCGTCGAAAAACTGTTTTTT

d_gene: TRBD1
abundance: few
j_gene: TRBJ1-2
v_gene: TRBV7-9
CDR3aa: CASSLVGTAYGYTF
CDR3nt: TGTGCCAGCAGCTTAGTAGGGACAGCCTATGGCTACACCTTC

d_gene: .
abundance: .
j_gene: TRBJ1-1
v_gene: TRBV11-2
CDR3aa: CASSSSGGMNTEAFF
CDR3nt: TGTGCCAGCAGCTCATCCGGGGGAATGAACACTGAAGCTTTCTTT

d_gene: TRBD1
abundance: .
j_gene: TRBJ2-1
v_gene: TRBV4-1
CDR3aa: CASSQGDRDLDEQFF
CDR3nt: TGCGCCAGCAGCCAAGGGGACAGGGATCTCGATGAGCAGTTCTTC

d_gene: .
abundance: .
j_gene: TRBJ2-5
v_gene: TRBV11-2
CDR3aa: CASSLDRSAQYF
CDR3nt: TGTGCCAGCAGCTTAGATAGGAGTGCCCAGTACTTC

d_gene: .
abundance: once
j_gene: TRBJ2-7
v_gene: TRBV7-9
CDR3aa: CASSLGSTYEQYF
CDR3nt: TGTGCCAGCAGCCTGGGGAGTACCTACGAGCAGTACTTC

d_gene: .
abundance: .
j_gene: TRBJ2-7
v_gene: TRBV5-4
CDR3aa: CASSFGRGGSDEQYF
CDR3nt: TGTGCCAGCAGCTTCGGTAGGGGGGGGTCGGACGAGCAGTACTTC

d_gene: TRBD2
abundance: .
j_gene: TRBJ2-3
v_gene: TRBV9
CDR3aa: CASSVGAGVKSSTDTQYF
CDR3nt: TGTGCCAGCAGCGTAGGAGCGGGGGTGAAGTCTAGCACAGATACGCAGTATTTT